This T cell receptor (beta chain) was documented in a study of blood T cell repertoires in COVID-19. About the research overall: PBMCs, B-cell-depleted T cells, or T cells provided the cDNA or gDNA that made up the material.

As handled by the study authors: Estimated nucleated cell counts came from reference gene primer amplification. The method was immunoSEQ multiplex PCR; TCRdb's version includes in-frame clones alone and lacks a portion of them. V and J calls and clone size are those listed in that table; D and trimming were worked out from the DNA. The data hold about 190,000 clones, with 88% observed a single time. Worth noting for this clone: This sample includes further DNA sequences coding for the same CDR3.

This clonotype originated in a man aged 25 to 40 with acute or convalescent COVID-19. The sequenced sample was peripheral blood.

CDR3 region: CASSSGQGSYEQYF. For the CDR3, the DNA is TGTGCCAGCAGCTCCGGACAGGGATCCTACGAGCAGTACTTC. V usage is TRBV7-9 and J usage is TRBJ2-7, with 8 bases fitting TRBD1. The V gene end was trimmed by 4 bases and the J gene end by 1 base; junction bases not matched to a gene: 3. Germline lookup yields CDR1 SEHNR and CDR2 FQNEAQ (reference sequence). The CDR3 is 14 residues long.